The clone carrying this TCR beta chain was found a few times. Its antigen is not identified. CDR3 length: 14 amino acids. Trimming removed 1 base from V and 8 bases from J, with 14 bases in between. CDR1 and CDR2 from the germline V gene are MGHRA and YSYEKL. This entry belongs to a study of cytomegalovirus exposure and HLA in healthy donors. Study results and caveats: It was reported that TCR beta sequences correctly inferred the HLA-A and HLA-B alleles for most subjects.

PCR used 60 Vbeta primers and 13 Jbeta primers. Profiling relied on immunoSEQ multiplex PCR, and the TCRdb table lists in-frame clones only, not all of them. The profile shows approximately 90,000 clones, under 9% of them singletons. The source is a man aged 45-65 years in good health and CMV-seronegative. This rearrangement joins TRBV4-1 to TRBJ1-2, with TRBD1 as a possible D gene (5 bases). The sample consisted of PBMCs. CDR3 sequence: CASSQALGGEGYTF. The CDR3 DNA reads as TGCGCCAGCAGCCAAGCCCTGGGGGGTGAAGGCTACACCTTC.